This TCR beta chain was sequenced during a study of blood T cell repertoires in COVID-19. Participants, about 18 to 100 years old, spanned 25 or so US areas. Per the study methods: Estimation of nucleated cell counts was performed using reference gene primer amplification. Method: immunoSEQ multiplex PCR; TCRdb's copy keeps in-frame clones and lacks some. The V and J calls and the clone size are those of that table, but D and trimming were determined from the DNA. This sample has about 280,000 clones, with about 83% found just once. The length of the CDR3 is 14 residues. Germline V gives CDR1 SEHNR, CDR2 FQNEAQ (reference sequence). The ends were cut back, 2 bases at V and 0 bases at J, with 8 bases in the middle.

The clonotype originates from a woman between 40 and 55 years old who had recovered from COVID-19. The source material was PBMCs or T cells enriched from blood (not recorded which). The chain recombines TRBV7-9 with TRBJ2-7; D is unresolved. CDR3: CASSLLGSSYEQYF. CDR3 coding DNA: TGTGCCAGCAGCTTACTTGGCAGCTCCTACGAGCAGTACTTC.